This T cell receptor (beta chain) emerged from a study of cytomegalovirus exposure and HLA in healthy donors. Study overall: Most genotyped donors, approximately 81% of roughly 400, had Caucasian-associated genetic ancestry.

13 Jbeta primers and 60 Vbeta primers were used for the PCR. Only in-frame clones appear in the TCRdb table, and some are missing; sequencing was by immunoSEQ multiplex PCR. This sample has about 210,000 clones; 86% occur once, and the top ten carry around 0.3%. Comments on this clone: Its matching antigen is unknown. Other nucleotide sequences in the sample specify the same CDR3.

Germline V CDR1 and CDR2: SGHTA, FQGTGA. The junction had 9 bases not matched to a gene; V was cut back by 5 bases and J by 4 bases. This CDR3 has 15 amino acids. Study-level points and caveats: A later analysis found TCR association rates differed by HLA locus, highest for DRB1 and lowest for HLA-C. A list of approximately 150 TCR beta chains associated with cytomegalovirus was given.

The TCR sequence derives from a woman aged 25 to 39 in good health and CMV-seronegative. V usage is TRBV7-3 and J usage is TRBJ1-1; 8 bases align to TRBD1. Sequencing input: PBMCs. As DNA, the CDR3 is TGTGCCAGCAGCCCATATGGACAGGGTTCCACTGAAGCTTTCTTT. Amino acid sequence: CASSPYGQGSTEAFF.